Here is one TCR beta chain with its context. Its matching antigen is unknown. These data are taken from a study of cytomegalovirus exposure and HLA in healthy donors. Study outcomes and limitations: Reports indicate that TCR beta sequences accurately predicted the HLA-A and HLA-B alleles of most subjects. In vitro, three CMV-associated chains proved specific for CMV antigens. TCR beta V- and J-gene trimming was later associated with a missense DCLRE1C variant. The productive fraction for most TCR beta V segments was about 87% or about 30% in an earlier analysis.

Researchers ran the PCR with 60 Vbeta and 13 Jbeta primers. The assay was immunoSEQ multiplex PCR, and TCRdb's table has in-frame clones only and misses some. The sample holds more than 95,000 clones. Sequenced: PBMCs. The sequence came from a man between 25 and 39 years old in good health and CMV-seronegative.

The CDR3 loop reads CASSGRTGENTEAFF. The CDR3 DNA sequence: TGTGCCAGCAGTGGACGGACAGGCGAGAACACTGAAGCTTTCTTT. J is TRBJ1-1 and V is TRBV6-6; 7 bases map to TRBD1. Germline CDR1 MNHNY, CDR2 SVGAGI (reference sequence). V lost 5 bases, J lost 1 base, and 7 bases stayed unmatched. This CDR3 spans 15 amino acids.